One and the same sample provided the 18 T cell receptor beta chains below, sequenced in a study of CD8 T cells in ankylosing spondylitis. In TCRdb, the 5' RACE reads were re-called with MiXCR into one record per CDR3 protein. The sample carries 250,000 or so distinct CDR3 sequences, about 24% recorded once. Sample: blood, either unsorted or a sorted T cell fraction (not recorded which). The receptors derive from a male donor with ankylosing spondylitis or in good health (not recorded which).

This chain uses TRBV3-1 with TRBJ2-3, with D tentatively TRBD1 (6 bases). Germline assignment: CDR1 LGHDT and CDR2 YNNKEL (reference sequence). V lost 0 bases, J lost 4 bases, and 11 bases lay in between. CDR3 length equals 15 residues. CDR3 protein: CASSQDGGRADTQYF. For the CDR3, the DNA is TGTGCCAGCAGCCAAGATGGGGGCCGGGCAGATACGCAGTATTTT.

This clonotype occurred a few times. V is TRBV5-1 and J is TRBJ2-3; D is possibly TRBD1 or TRBD2 (5 bases each). V dropped 4 bases and J dropped 0 bases, with 9 bases sitting between them. The germline V gene encodes CDR1 SGHRS and CDR2 YFSETQ. CDR3 size: 14 residues. The CDR3 loop is CASSAGTSTDTQYF. CDR3 nucleotide sequence: TGCGCCAGCAGCGCAGGGACGAGCACAGATACGCAGTATTTT. The full variable domain, its missing parts supplied by reference TRBV5-1 and TRBJ2-3, is KAGVTQTPRYLIKTRGQQVTLSCSPISGHRSVSWYQQTPGQGLQFLFEYFSETQRNKGNFPGRFSGRQFSNSRSEMNVSTLELGDSALYLCASSAGTSTDTQYFGPGTRLTVL.

Only a few counts were recorded for this clonotype. The rearrangement joins TRBV20-1 to TRBJ1-1; 7 bases are a match to TRBD1. Germline CDR1 reads DFQATT; CDR2 reads SNEGSKA (reference sequence). The CDR3 contains 13 residues. Unmatched junction bases numbered 11, after V lost 8 bases and J lost 5 bases. The CDR3 spells CSLPAGGRTEAFF. CDR3 coding DNA: TGCAGTCTCCCGGCAGGGGGTCGAACTGAAGCTTTCTTT.

This clonotype was seen ten or more times. The chain's CDR3 is CSARIQGYDTEAFF. In DNA form, the CDR3 reads TGCAGTGCTAGGATCCAGGGTTATGACACTGAAGCTTTCTTT. This chain uses TRBV20-1 with TRBJ1-1; D possibly corresponds to TRBD1 (5 bases). Germline CDR1 DFQATT, CDR2 SNEGSKA (reference sequence). V lost 3 bases to trimming and J lost 3 bases, with 14 bases between them. The CDR3 is made up of 14 amino acids.

V gene TRBV14 combines with J gene TRBJ2-1; possible D gene TRBD1, 7 bases. The CDR3 totals 15 residues. V gave up 4 bases and J gave up 7 bases, with 17 bases separating them. Germline V gene lookup returns CDR1 SGHDN and CDR2 FVKESK. Here the CDR3 reads CASSRQGGGFNEQFF. The CDR3 nucleotides read TGTGCCAGCAGCCGACAGGGAGGAGGCTTTAATGAGCAGTTCTTC.

This clonotype turned up a few times. The gene calls are TRBV20-1 and TRBJ2-3; D gene ambiguous. The CDR3 has 12 residues. With 5 bases removed from V and 3 bases from J, the gap between germline ends came to 9 bases. From germline, CDR1 is DFQATT and CDR2 SNEGSKA (reference sequence). CDR3 bases: TGCAGTGCTTTGTGGCAGACAGATACGCAGTATTTT. Residues: CSALWQTDTQYF.

This clonotype was seen many times. The chain couples TRBV7-9 to TRBJ2-6; D is unresolved. CDR1 is SEHNR, CDR2 FQNEAQ, per germline (reference sequence). The CDR3 consists of 15 residues. V was cut by 1 base and J by 4 bases, with 8 bases left in between. The CDR3 sequence is CASSLGVWGANVLTF. CDR3 sequence (DNA): TGTGCCAGCAGCTTAGGGGTTTGGGGGGCCAACGTCCTGACTTTC.

This chain uses TRBV7-2 with TRBJ2-3, with 8 bases identical to TRBD2. The germline gives CDR1 SGHTA, CDR2 FQGNSA. There are 16 residues in the CDR3. Trimming cost V 0 bases and J 3 bases; bases outside gene matches: 5. This CDR3 reads CASSLAPAGVTDTQYF. CDR3 bases: TGTGCCAGCAGCTTAGCTCCAGCGGGGGTGACAGATACGCAGTATTTT.

This clonotype showed up just a few times. The chain recombines TRBV12-3 or TRBV12-4 with TRBJ2-5, with D possibly matching TRBD2 (6 bases). The CDR3 length is 12 residues. With 6 bases removed from V and 5 bases from J, the gap between germline ends came to 10 bases. The CDR3 here is CASSVGGETQYF. The CDR3 DNA reads as TGTGCCAGCAGCGTTGGAGGGGAGACCCAGTACTTC.

The table lists this clonotype with a few counts. The chain is built from TRBV10-3 and TRBJ2-5; 12 bases map to TRBD2. Germline assignment: CDR1 ENHRY and CDR2 SYGVKD. The V gene end was trimmed by 3 bases and the J gene end by 5 bases; junction bases not matched to a gene: 4. CDR3 length: 15 amino acids. CDR3 residues: CAISESSGGGETQYF. The CDR3 coding sequence is TGTGCCATCAGTGAATCTAGCGGGGGGGGCGAGACCCAGTACTTC.

In this sample, this clonotype turned up a few times. The chain recombines TRBV12-3 or TRBV12-4 with TRBJ2-1, with 10 bases identical to TRBD1. Germline trimming cut 6 bases from V and 8 bases from J; bases unmatched to any gene: 10. The CDR3 spans 15 residues. The CDR3 region is CASRGVDRGVDEQFF. The CDR3 nucleotides are TGTGCCAGCAGAGGGGTGGACAGGGGGGTCGATGAGCAGTTCTTC.

This clonotype was detected many times. This chain joins TRBV29-1 and TRBJ2-7, with D perhaps assigned TRBD1 or TRBD2 (6 bases each). Trimming cost V 3 bases and J 7 bases, with 10 bases left between them. Germline V CDR1 and CDR2: SQVTM, ANQGSEA. The CDR3 runs to 11 residues. This chain's CDR3 is CSVEEGTEQYF. The CDR3 DNA is TGCAGCGTTGAGGAGGGGACAGAGCAGTACTTC.

A few counts support this clonotype. The chain carries TRBV12-3 or TRBV12-4 and TRBJ2-5; 8 bases are shared with TRBD2. V was clipped by 7 bases and J by 5 bases; unmatched bases: 12. The length of the CDR3 is 15 residues. The CDR3 nucleotides read TGTGCCAGCACCCCATCCCGACTAGCGTGGGAGACCCAGTACTTC. This codes for CASTPSRLAWETQYF.

At least ten counts were recorded for this clonotype. The J gene is TRBJ1-2, the V gene TRBV27; D not certain. V lost 0 bases and J lost 8, with 16 bases in between. Germline V gene data show CDR1 as MNHEY and CDR2 as SMNVEV (reference sequence). The CDR3 runs to 15 residues. As DNA, the CDR3 is TGTGCCAGCAGTTTATCCTGGGTAGAGGGAGGAGGCTACACCTTC. Its translation: CASSLSWVEGGGYTF.

The rearrangement links TRBV30 to TRBJ2-7; 9 bases match TRBD1. CDR1 GTSNPN and CDR2 SVGIG come from the germline V gene (reference sequence). V lost 8 bases to trimming and J lost 7 bases; unmatched junction nucleotides: 12. CDR3 size: 13 residues. CDR3 in amino acids: CARTESTGGEQYF. In DNA, the CDR3 is TGTGCCCGGACCGAATCGACAGGGGGAGAGCAGTACTTC.

This chain uses TRBV20-1 with TRBJ2-7; D gene unclear. Germline loops: CDR1 DFQATT, CDR2 SNEGSKA (reference sequence). V was pared by 6 bases and J by 3 bases, with 9 bases between. The CDR3 has 11 amino acids. The CDR3 DNA reads TGCAGTGCAGCCGTAAGCTACGAGCAGTACTTC. Translating it yields CSAAVSYEQYF.

The rearrangement links TRBV5-1 to TRBJ2-1; 9 bases map to TRBD1. V shed 4 bases, J shed 9 bases, and the junction held 8 bases outside the gene matches. CDR1 is SGHRS, CDR2 YFSETQ, per germline. There are 14 residues in the CDR3. In DNA form, the CDR3 reads TGCGCCAGCAGCCTGTGGACAGGGGCGAGTGAGCAGTTCTTC. Protein: CASSLWTGASEQFF.

The V gene is TRBV20-1, the J gene TRBJ2-2; D is unresolved. Trimming left V 2 bases short and J 5 bases short, with 6 bases between. Germline loops: CDR1 DFQATT, CDR2 SNEGSKA (reference sequence). The CDR3 consists of 12 residues. CDR3 sequence: CSARTGTGELFF. CDR3 DNA sequence: TGCAGTGCTAGAACCGGGACCGGGGAGCTGTTTTTT.